The sequence of this T cell receptor beta chain was determined in a study of CD8+ T cells in alopecia areata. CDR1 is MNHNS and CDR2 is SASEGT in the germline V gene. The V gene lost 4 bases and the J gene lost 9 bases, with 13 bases spanning the gap. CDR3 length: 13 amino acids. Following RNA extraction, reverse transcription yielded cDNA that acted as the sequencing template. The data were produced by immunoSEQ multiplex PCR, yet TCRdb's version contains in-frame clones alone and is incomplete. The sample carries roughly 13,000 clones, over 50% recorded once. CD4+ cells from several patients were sorted into CD25+CD127- cells.

The gene calls are TRBV6-1 and TRBJ2-1; the D gene is possibly TRBD2 (6 bases). The sequenced sample consisted of CD4+ Tregs sorted from blood. The TCR sequence derives from a human donor with alopecia areata. CDR3 DNA sequence: TGTGCCAGCAGTGCGGCAGGAGGGCCTGAGCAGTTCTTC. The encoded protein is CASSAAGGPEQFF.